Below are 23 T cell receptor beta chains sequenced from a single sample in a study of blood T cell repertoires in COVID-19. Sequencing used immunoSEQ multiplex PCR; TCRdb keeps in-frame clones, though not all of them. The sample includes 30,000 to 35,000 clones, 89% of them seen just once. What was sequenced was peripheral blood. Every receptor here comes from a man at least 80 years old with acute or convalescent COVID-19.

The rearrangement links TRBV27 to TRBJ2-2; 7 bases agree with TRBD1. CDR1 and CDR2 from the germline V gene are MNHEY and SMNVEV (reference sequence). The junction had 4 bases not matched to a gene; V was cut back by 8 bases and J by 4 bases. CDR3 length: 13 amino acids. CDR3 sequence (DNA): TGTGCCAGCGGCGACAGGGTCACCGGGGAGCTGTTTTTT. Translated: CASGDRVTGELFF.

Concerning this clone itself: Compared with germline, one end of the junction differs, possibly owing to a read error. The chain uses TRBV19 and TRBJ1-5, with D perhaps matching TRBD1 (6 bases). CDR1 and CDR2 (germline): LNHDA, SQIVND (reference sequence). This CDR3 has 15 amino acids. CDR3 amino acids: CASSIVKQGNQPQHF. CDR3 sequence (DNA): TGTGCCAGTAGTATTGTCAAACAGGGCAACCAGCCCCAGCATTTT.

This chain links TRBV5-1 with TRBJ2-5; TRBD2 agrees at 9 bases. V shed 9 bases, J shed 5 bases, and the junction held 11 bases outside the gene matches. Germline lookup yields CDR1 SGHRS and CDR2 YFSETQ. The length of the CDR3 is 14 residues. The chain's CDR3 is CATRGGGRRETQYF. The CDR3, as DNA: TGCGCCACTCGCGGGGGGGGCCGTCGCGAGACCCAGTACTTC. The variable domain in full, completed from reference TRBV5-1 and TRBJ2-5, reads KAGVTQTPRYLIKTRGQQVTLSCSPISGHRSVSWYQQTPGQGLQFLFEYFSETQRNKGNFPGRFSGRQFSNSRSEMNVSTLELGDSALYLCATRGGGRRETQYFGPGTRLLVL.

The chain recombines TRBV6-2 or TRBV6-3 with TRBJ2-3; TRBD2 matches 7 bases. Per the germline V gene, CDR1 is MNHEY and CDR2 is SVGEGT. The V and J ends lost 6 bases and 6 bases, in that order; junction bases with no gene match: 21. The CDR3 runs 18 residues. The CDR3 region is CASSRTGFASGLLDTQYF. CDR3 coding DNA: TGTGCCAGCAGCCGAACAGGTTTCGCTAGCGGACTACTGGATACGCAGTATTTT.

The chain combines TRBV6-1 with TRBJ1-2; D not certain. The germline CDR1 and CDR2 sequences are MNHNS and SASEGT. The CDR3 loop spans 14 amino acids. The V gene lost 1 base and the J gene lost 9 bases, with 15 bases spanning the gap. The CDR3 is CASSEDDWRVSYTF. The CDR3 DNA reads as TGTGCCAGCAGTGAAGATGACTGGAGAGTTAGCTACACCTTC.

The V gene is TRBV7-2, the J gene TRBJ2-2; unclear D gene. The CDR3 sequence is 16 residues long. V was shortened by 1 base and J by 3 bases, with 12 bases between the two germline ends. Germline loops: CDR1 SGHTA, CDR2 FQGNSA. The CDR3 loop is CASSLVAGADTGELFF. The CDR3 DNA reads as TGTGCCAGCAGCTTAGTAGCCGGAGCTGACACCGGGGAGCTGTTTTTT.

This chain uses TRBV27 with TRBJ1-4; 9 bases line up with TRBD1. This CDR3 is 15 amino acids long. J lost 8 bases, V lost 5 bases, and 9 bases had no gene match. The V gene's germline CDR1 is MNHEY and CDR2 SMNVEV (reference sequence). CDR3 sequence (DNA): TGTGCCAGCAGTACCCGACAGGGGGGTGAGGAAAAACTGTTTTTT. Protein product: CASSTRQGGEEKLFF.

This clone was picked up one time. The chain has TRBV5-1 and TRBJ1-2; unclear D gene. V was pared by 0 bases and J by 4 bases, with 10 bases between. CDR3 size: 14 residues. Germline CDR1 is SGHRS and CDR2 is YFSETQ. The CDR3 DNA is TGCGCCAGCAGCTTGGGCGCGGCTATCTATGGCTACACCTTC. Protein product: CASSLGAAIYGYTF.

The chain couples TRBV7-9 to TRBJ1-1; D may be TRBD1 (5 bases). The CDR3 runs to 14 residues. Germline V lookup: CDR1 SEHNR, CDR2 FQNEAQ (reference sequence). Trimming removed 10 bases from V and 7 bases from J, with 22 bases in between. The CDR3 sequence is CATERAGPGGEAFF. CDR3 bases: TGTGCCACCGAGAGGGCAGGCCCCGGGGGTGAAGCTTTCTTT.

This clone was seen only once. The V call is TRBV19, the J call TRBJ1-5, with no clear D. This CDR3 region has 15 residues. CDR1 LNHDA and CDR2 SQIVND come from the germline V gene (reference sequence). Trimming shortened V by 6 bases and J by 0 bases, and 12 bases separated the two germline ends. The CDR3 spells CASRPAGLSNQPQHF. CDR3 nucleotides: TGTGCCAGTAGGCCTGCAGGCCTTAGCAATCAGCCCCAGCATTTT.

This clone was seen more than once but under ten times. The V gene is TRBV12-3 or TRBV12-4, the J gene TRBJ1-5; D gene uncertain. CDR3 length: 13 residues. The germline V and J ends were trimmed by 6 bases and 7 bases, with 13 bases remaining between them. CDR3 protein: CASSPGGPQPQHF. CDR3 DNA sequence: TGTGCCAGCAGCCCTGGCGGTCCACAGCCCCAGCATTTT.

This chain links TRBV19 with TRBJ2-3; the match to TRBD1 covers 10 bases. The CDR3 runs 15 residues. Trimming at V came to 5 bases and at J to 1 base, leaving 3 bases not matched to a gene. Per germline, CDR1 LNHDA and CDR2 SQIVND (reference sequence). CDR3 amino acids: CASSPGTGGTDTQYF. CDR3 coding DNA: TGTGCCAGTAGTCCAGGGACAGGGGGCACAGATACGCAGTATTTT. The variable domain in full, completed from reference TRBV19 and TRBJ2-3, reads DGGITQSPKYLFRKEGQNVTLSCEQNLNHDAMYWYRQDPGQGLRLIYYSQIVNDFQKGDIAEGYSVSREKKESFPLTVTSAQKNPTAFYLCASSPGTGGTDTQYFGPGTRLTVL.

The chain uses TRBV11-2 and TRBJ2-7, with D possibly matching TRBD2 (7 bases). This CDR3 spans 17 amino acids. V lost 3 bases, J lost 4 bases, and 22 bases lay in between. CDR1 and CDR2 (germline): SGHAT, FQNNGV. The CDR3 spells CASSFTTGGRELYEQYF. In nucleotides, the CDR3 is TGTGCCAGCAGCTTTACGACGGGGGGCAGGGAATTATACGAGCAGTACTTC.

The chain has TRBV24-1 and TRBJ2-1, with TRBD2 identical over 12 bases. Germline lookup yields CDR1 KGHDR and CDR2 SFDVKD. Trimming cost V 0 bases and J 9 bases; bases outside gene matches: 8. This CDR3 comprises 17 residues. As DNA, the CDR3 is TGTGCCACCAGTGATTTGACCCCTAGCGGGAGGGCGGGTGAGCAGTTCTTC. The encoded protein is CATSDLTPSGRAGEQFF.

DNA for the CDR3: TGTGCCAGCAGCTTACGGGCTGGACTAGCGGGAAACGAGCAGTACTTC. Protein sequence: CASSLRAGLAGNEQYF. The rearrangement joins TRBV7-6 to TRBJ2-7, with 12 bases that match TRBD2. The CDR3 is 16 amino acids. CDR1 is SGHVS, CDR2 FNYEAQ, per germline. V dropped 2 bases and J dropped 5; count of bases not matched to a gene: 7.

J is TRBJ2-7 and V is TRBV7-2, with D tentatively TRBD1 (5 bases). V lost 5 bases to trimming and J lost 7 bases, with 15 bases between them. There are 13 residues in the CDR3. Germline CDR1 is SGHTA and CDR2 is FQGNSA. The CDR3 DNA sequence: TGTGCCAGCAGCCTAGACAGTCACTGGGAGCAGTACTTC. This gives the protein CASSLDSHWEQYF.

This clone was seen a few times. The V call is TRBV4-1, the J call TRBJ1-2; D is ambiguous. The CDR3 loop spans 13 amino acids. Germline values: CDR1 MGHRA, CDR2 YSYEKL. Trimming pared 3 bases from V and 7 bases from J, leaving 12 bases between. The CDR3 DNA reads TGCGCCAGCAGCCATGAGGGAAAGCGTGGCTACACCTTC. This codes for CASSHEGKRGYTF.

The gene calls are TRBV28 and TRBJ1-5; D gene ambiguous. Germline loops: CDR1 MDHEN, CDR2 SYDVKM. The V and J ends lost 6 bases and 6 bases respectively, with 9 bases between them. CDR3 length equals 12 residues. This chain's CDR3 is CASRFSGQPQHF. CDR3 bases: TGTGCCAGCAGATTTTCAGGTCAGCCCCAGCATTTT.

The rearrangement uses TRBV19 and TRBJ2-4; D possibly corresponds to TRBD1 (5 bases). The CDR3 totals 15 residues. The V and J ends lost 5 bases and 9 bases respectively, with 20 bases between them. Germline assignment: CDR1 LNHDA and CDR2 SQIVND (reference sequence). This chain's CDR3 is CASSAPLGAEGIQYF. The CDR3 bases are TGTGCCAGTAGTGCCCCCCTAGGGGCGGAAGGCATTCAGTACTTC.

This chain connects TRBV10-3 to TRBJ2-2; TRBD2 agrees at 13 bases. Germline CDR1 is ENHRY and CDR2 is SYGVKD. Trimming cost V 4 bases and J 6 bases; bases outside gene matches: 11. The CDR3 is made up of 18 amino acids. This CDR3 is CAISVAGLAGAEAGELFF. As DNA, the CDR3 is TGTGCCATCAGTGTCGCCGGACTAGCGGGAGCGGAAGCCGGGGAGCTGTTTTTT.

J is TRBJ1-6 and V is TRBV11-2, with D unresolved. The CDR3 has 12 amino acids. Germline-derived CDR1 and CDR2 are SGHAT and FQNNGV. The ends were cut back, 3 bases at V and 11 bases at J, with 8 bases in the middle. In nucleotides, the CDR3 is TGTGCCAGCAGCTTTCCGGGAACACCCCTCCACTTT. Residues: CASSFPGTPLHF.

CDR3 protein: CASSQSWDRVSDEQFF. The DNA for the CDR3 is TGCGCCAGCAGTCAATCGTGGGACAGGGTTAGCGATGAGCAGTTCTTC. The chain has TRBV23-1 and TRBJ2-1; 9 bases are a match to TRBD1. TRBV23-1 falls under the ORF class, with uncertain function. V was pared by 0 bases and J by 8 bases, with 8 bases of the junction left unmatched. This CDR3 region has 16 residues.

The chain combines TRBV6-2 or TRBV6-3 with TRBJ2-3, with 9 positions matching TRBD1. The V gene's germline CDR1 is MNHEY and CDR2 SVGEGT. V trimming: 0 bases; J trimming: 8 bases; junction bases outside the gene matches: 6. The CDR3 spans 15 residues. The CDR3 coding sequence is TGTGCCAGCAGTTACTCTGGGACAGGGAGGTTTACGCAGTATTTT. It yields the protein CASSYSGTGRFTQYF.